The clone carrying this TCR beta chain showed up just a few times. Generated by immunoSEQ multiplex PCR, the TCRdb table keeps only in-frame clones and is missing some. The sample gives over 100,000 clones, around 86% of which show up once; over 0.75% is in the top ten. The sample is drawn from a study of T cell clones after liver transplantation. Study in general: A pre-transplant mixed lymphocyte reaction with TCRbeta sequencing defined graft-donor-reactive clones followed in post-transplant blood. Standard immunosuppression, with no induction, continued until 12-24 months after transplant.

This specimen was CD4+ T cells from blood, taken before liver transplant. This clonotype was obtained from a human donor who received a liver transplant.

CDR3 loop: CASRASGTDTQYF. The CDR3, as DNA: TGTGCCAGCAGAGCTAGCGGCACAGATACGCAGTATTTT. V gene TRBV2 combines with J gene TRBJ2-3; D might be TRBD2 (6 bases). The CDR3 sequence is 13 residues long. Germline CDR1 is SNHLY and CDR2 is FYNNEI. V lost 6 bases and J lost 1, with 8 bases in between.